Following are 13 T cell receptor beta chains from one sample sequenced in a study of radiation and T cells in renal cell carcinoma. The sample's time point: blood 4 weeks post-SBRT, at nephrectomy. As to treatment: 15 Gy SBRT to primary tumor, nephrectomy 4 weeks later. The protocol was immunoSEQ multiplex PCR, while the TCRdb copy is restricted to in-frame clones and leaves out a portion. This table has about 74,000 clones, approximately 90% appearing once. The starting material was blood, obtained from a patient whose treatment included radiotherapy and nephrectomy. These receptors all stem from a woman aged 70 to 79 with renal cell carcinoma.

The chain combines TRBV19 with TRBJ2-3, with 8 nucleotides matching TRBD2. The germline gives CDR1 LNHDA, CDR2 SQIVND (reference sequence). Losses at the gene ends were 5 bases for V and 4 bases for J; bases not matched to a gene: 5. The CDR3 extends over 14 amino acids. The CDR3 loop is CASSFSGVADTQYF. CDR3 bases: TGTGCCAGTAGTTTTAGCGGGGTGGCAGATACGCAGTATTTT.

The table lists this clone with a few counts. The rearrangement joins TRBV28 to TRBJ1-1, with TRBD1 matching 7 bases. The junction had 1 base not matched to a gene; V was cut back by 4 bases and J by 5 bases. CDR1 MDHEN and CDR2 SYDVKM come from the germline V gene. The CDR3 extends over 12 amino acids. DNA of the CDR3: TGTGCCAGCAGTTCACAGGGGACTGAAGCTTTCTTT. It yields the protein CASSSQGTEAFF.

This clone occurred once. The chain joins TRBV5-4 to TRBJ1-2, with TRBD1 as a possible D gene (5 bases). V lost 4 bases and J 3 bases, leaving 16 bases between the germline ends. The V gene's germline CDR1 is SGHNT and CDR2 YYREEE (reference sequence). The CDR3 sequence is 15 residues long. CDR3 amino acids: CASSPVRQGDYGYTF. CDR3 coding DNA: TGTGCCAGCAGCCCGGTTAGGCAGGGTGACTATGGCTACACCTTC.

J is TRBJ1-2 and V is TRBV30; maybe TRBD1 (5 bases). This CDR3 has 12 residues. V lost 3 bases and J lost 4, with 9 bases in between. Germline lookup yields CDR1 GTSNPN and CDR2 SVGIG (reference sequence). Here the CDR3 DNA reads TGTGCCTGGAGCTCAGGGAGCTATGGCTACACCTTC. As protein: CAWSSGSYGYTF.

The chain recombines TRBV6-4 with TRBJ1-1, with TRBD1 matching 8 bases. Trimming cost V 6 bases and J 1 base; bases outside gene matches: 4. The germline V gene has CDR1 MRHNA and CDR2 SNTAGT. The CDR3 sequence is 14 residues long. Here the CDR3 DNA reads TGTGCCAGCAGAGCAGGGGGCGGGAACACTGAAGCTTTCTTT. This translates into CASRAGGGNTEAFF.

The chain has TRBV6-6 and TRBJ2-5; 7 bases agree with TRBD1. Germline V CDR1 and CDR2: MNHNY, SVGAGI (reference sequence). V lost 2 bases and J lost 7; bases outside the gene matches: 10. The CDR3 has 15 residues. CDR3 sequence: CASSYPETGTRTQYF. CDR3 DNA sequence: TGTGCCAGCAGTTACCCCGAGACAGGGACAAGGACCCAGTACTTC.

J is TRBJ2-7 and V is TRBV2, with TRBD1 matching 7 bases. The CDR3 loop spans 16 amino acids. The V segment lost 6 bases and the J segment 2 bases; nucleotides outside the gene matches: 13. Germline V gene sequence: CDR1 SNHLY, CDR2 FYNNEI. CDR3 bases: TGTGCCAGCAGACTTGATACCGGGACAGAGACCTACGAGCAGTACTTC. Translating it yields CASRLDTGTETYEQYF.

In this sample, this clone turned up a few times. This rearrangement joins TRBV6-1 to TRBJ2-7; maybe TRBD2 (6 bases). Germline loops: CDR1 MNHNS, CDR2 SASEGT. V was trimmed by 0 bases and J by 2 bases, leaving 11 bases between them. The CDR3 has 15 amino acids. CDR3 in DNA: TGTGCCAGCAGTGAAGCGGGGACTGGGGCCTACGAGCAGTACTTC. Translated: CASSEAGTGAYEQYF.

This chain uses TRBV7-2 with TRBJ1-1; 8 nucleotides match TRBD1. In germline, CDR1 is SGHTA, CDR2 FQGNSA. The length of the CDR3 is 15 residues. The V segment lost 1 base and the J segment 7 bases; nucleotides outside the gene matches: 8. This CDR3 reads CASSLGARGLNEAFF. CDR3 nucleotides: TGTGCCAGCAGCTTAGGTGCCAGGGGGCTTAATGAAGCTTTCTTT.

This chain connects TRBV7-2 to TRBJ2-3, with 9 bases aligning to TRBD2. Per germline, CDR1 SGHTA and CDR2 FQGNSA. CDR3 length: 16 residues. The junction had 7 bases not matched to a gene; V was cut back by 5 bases and J by 1 base. The CDR3 DNA reads as TGTGCCAGCAGCCCACCGACTAGCGGAGGCACAGATACGCAGTATTTT. Amino acids: CASSPPTSGGTDTQYF.

The genes are TRBV5-4 and TRBJ1-1, with 7 bases that match TRBD1. The ends lost 4 bases at V and 6 bases at J; junction bases unmatched: 9. CDR1 and CDR2 (germline): SGHNT, YYREEE (reference sequence). The CDR3 is made up of 14 amino acids. The CDR3 DNA is TGTGCCAGCAGCCTTTCTCAGGGGGTCTCTGAAGCTTTCTTT. Translation gives CASSLSQGVSEAFF. Full variable domain (rest looked up from reference TRBV5-4 and TRBJ1-1): ETGVTQSPTHLIKTRGQQVTLRCSSQSGHNTVSWYQQALGQGPQFIFQYYREEENGRGNFPPRFSGLQFPNYSSELNVNALELDDSALYLCASSLSQGVSEAFFGQGTRLTVV.

The chain combines TRBV27 with TRBJ2-3; D call uncertain. The germline V gene encodes CDR1 MNHEY and CDR2 SMNVEV (reference sequence). This CDR3 contains 14 residues. The V end was cut by 3 bases, the J end by 5 bases, with 12 bases between. The CDR3 loop is CASSFRSQVDTQYF. CDR3 bases: TGTGCCAGCAGTTTCCGCTCCCAGGTAGATACGCAGTATTTT.

The chain combines TRBV19 with TRBJ1-2; 8 positions agree with TRBD1. The V gene's germline CDR1 is LNHDA and CDR2 SQIVND (reference sequence). The CDR3 runs to 14 residues. V dropped 6 bases and J dropped 8; count of bases not matched to a gene: 11. CDR3 sequence reads: CASSRQGLVRGYTF. CDR3 DNA sequence: TGTGCCAGTAGCCGACAGGGGTTGGTTCGGGGCTACACCTTC.